What follows is one T cell receptor (beta chain) and its context. Its matching antigen is unknown. This specimen belongs to a study of a mutant IDH1 vaccine in newly diagnosed glioma. Time point reported: week 35, safety follow-up. Doses of 300 ug of mutant IDH1 20-mer peptide were given with topical imiquimod. TCRdb keeps only in-frame clones here, not all; method: immunoSEQ multiplex PCR. The profile shows tens of thousands of clones, roughly 83% of them singletons. This TCR was sampled from a young man with glioma. Specimen: PBMCs, collected from a glioma patient whose treatment included an IDH1 peptide vaccine.

CDR3 loop: CASSRLWGTYGYTF. CDR3 coding DNA: TGTGCCAGCAGCCGTTTGTGGGGGACCTATGGCTACACCTTC. This chain uses TRBV28 with TRBJ1-2, with D possibly TRBD1 on 5 matching bases. This CDR3 comprises 14 residues. Between the trimmed V and J ends, which lost 6 bases and 4 bases, there was a span of 15 bases. Germline-derived CDR1 and CDR2 are MDHEN and SYDVKM.